What follows describes a single TCR beta chain. These data belong to a study of blood T cell repertoires in COVID-19. Study-wide context: Sites across the United States, Italy and Spain contributed samples from acute and convalescent COVID-19. From T cells, B-cell-depleted T cells, or PBMCs came the material, which was cDNA or gDNA.

The data were produced by immunoSEQ multiplex PCR, yet TCRdb's version contains in-frame clones alone and is incomplete. The sample carries about 78,000 clones, around 91% recorded once. Looked up from germline, CDR1 is MGHDK and CDR2 is SYGVNS. The CDR3 is 14 amino acids. After removal of 5 bases from V and 7 bases from J, the junction contained 7 bases not matched to a gene. This sequence joins TRBV25-1 and TRBJ2-1; TRBD2 agrees at 8 bases. This TCR was recovered from a woman between 45 and 65 years old in a cohort sampled during active COVID-19. Sequenced sample: peripheral blood. The CDR3 sequence is CASSKGSGTNEQFF. Written as DNA, the CDR3 is TGTGCCAGCAGTAAGGGTAGCGGGACAAATGAGCAGTTCTTC.